These T cell receptor beta chains were read from a single sample in a study of shared clonotypes between healthy human individuals. Assay used: immunoSEQ multiplex PCR; TCRdb lists only in-frame clones, some missing. The sample carries approximately 1,500,000 clones, 95% to 97% recorded once. Sequencing was performed on naive CD4+ T cells sorted from blood. These receptor sequences come from a man aged 25-45 years in good health. CDR3s include the opening cysteine and the closing phenylalanine or tryptophan. Expanded clones get a size class; other rows say once, few or many, or leave the size out.

TRBJ2-2 | - | TRBV11-2 | CASSARRVSGLTGELFF
TRBJ2-4 | - | TRBV29-1 | CSPEGEKNIQYF
TRBJ2-7 | - | TRBV18 | CASSMPGSRSYEQYF
TRBJ2-7 | - | TRBV29-1 | CSVGPGAAYEQYF
TRBJ2-2 | once | TRBV2 | CATTREYTGELFF
TRBJ2-7 | - | TRBV7-2 | CASSLELHRREQYF
TRBJ2-3 | - | TRBV18 | CASSPRSGQGAGTDTQYF
TRBJ2-2 | - | TRBV28 | CASRPAGGARELFF
TRBJ2-2 | - | TRBV9 | CASSRIVGDTGELFF
TRBJ2-1 | - | TRBV11-3 | CASSIGVGREGCNEQFF
TRBJ1-1 | - | TRBV18 | CASSAGQVNTEAFF
TRBJ2-7 | - | TRBV7-2 | CASSLVGAGGEQYF
TRBJ2-3 | - | TRBV10-1 | CASSESWDRVTDTQYF
TRBJ2-3 | - | TRBV25-1 | CASRAGPGLVTDTQYF
TRBJ2-7 | - | TRBV28 | CASSLAGRYEQYF
TRBJ2-5 | - | TRBV7-2 | CASSLEPFQETQYF
TRBJ2-4 | - | TRBV11-2 | CASSSGQGIAKNIQYF
TRBJ1-4 | - | TRBV10-3 | CAISANPPLAATNEKLFF
TRBJ2-3 | - | TRBV11-2 | CASSLDPSTDTQYF
TRBJ2-1 | - | TRBV11-2 | CASSSRLRGSYNEQFF
TRBJ2-7 | - | TRBV7-9 | CASTYAGVGEQYF
TRBJ2-5 | - | TRBV9 | CASSVSWTSGDQETQYF
TRBJ1-2 | once | TRBV5-8 | CASSLGSSSAGYTF
TRBJ2-1 | - | TRBV6-1 | CASSLLESEQFF
TRBJ1-5 | - | TRBV6-5 | CASSYSPGGGQPQHF
TRBJ2-7 | - | TRBV14 | CASSVLRGGSYEQYF